Below, 8 T cell receptor beta chains from the same sample are listed, as sequenced in a study of lymphopenia after photon versus proton radiotherapy. Generated by immunoSEQ multiplex PCR, the TCRdb table keeps only in-frame clones and is missing some. The table shows about 20,000 clones, with 85% to 90% occurring only once. The sample in question was peripheral blood, obtained from a patient treated with proton-based radiotherapy. All receptors come from a man at least 80 years old with esophageal cancer.

This chain joins TRBV7-2 and TRBJ2-1; 10 bases are a match to TRBD2. The CDR3 consists of 17 residues. Germline V gene lookup returns CDR1 SGHTA and CDR2 FQGNSA. V lost 5 bases, J lost 1 base, and 8 bases stayed unmatched. CDR3: CASSPRTSGVSYNEQFF. Here the CDR3 DNA reads TGTGCCAGCAGCCCCCGGACTAGCGGAGTATCCTACAATGAGCAGTTCTTC.

The CDR3 reads CASSFGTGTGDTQYF. The CDR3 nucleotides read TGTGCCAGCAGCTTCGGGACAGGGACTGGAGATACGCAGTATTTT. J is TRBJ2-3 and V is TRBV5-6; 9 nucleotides match TRBD1. This CDR3 comprises 15 residues. After removal of 2 bases from V and 5 bases from J, the junction contained 6 bases not matched to a gene. CDR1 and CDR2 (germline): SGHDT, YYEEEE.

J is TRBJ2-1 and V is TRBV6-6; TRBD1 agrees at 8 bases. The CDR3 spans 16 residues. Looked up from germline, CDR1 is MNHNY and CDR2 is SVGAGI (reference sequence). The ends lost 8 bases at V and 0 bases at J; junction bases unmatched: 9. In nucleotides, the CDR3 is TGTGCCAGCGGGTTCAACAGGGGGAGCTCCTACAATGAGCAGTTCTTC. This translates into CASGFNRGSSYNEQFF.

J is TRBJ2-5 and V is TRBV6-6; 15 bases fit TRBD2. This CDR3 is built from 15 residues. CDR1 and CDR2 (germline): MNHNY, SVGAGI (reference sequence). Trimming cost V 5 bases and J 6 bases; bases outside gene matches: 4. In DNA, the CDR3 is TGTGCCAGCAGTCCTGGGACTAGCGGGGGGAAGACCCAGTACTTC. This codes for CASSPGTSGGKTQYF.

The chain couples TRBV2 to TRBJ1-1; weak D call: TRBD1 (5 bases). This CDR3 spans 13 amino acids. CDR1 is SNHLY and CDR2 is FYNNEI in the germline V gene. The V and J ends lost 6 bases and 4 bases respectively, with 12 bases between them. CDR3 bases: TGTGCCAGCAGCGGGGGGATGAGCACTGAAGCTTTCTTT. This sequence encodes CASSGGMSTEAFF.

The rearrangement uses TRBV19 and TRBJ1-1; no firm D call. The CDR3 is 13 amino acids. Germline loops: CDR1 LNHDA, CDR2 SQIVND (reference sequence). V lost 7 bases and J lost 0, with 9 bases in between. The CDR3 loop reads CASNGYLNTEAFF. The CDR3 bases are TGTGCCAGTAATGGGTACCTGAACACTGAAGCTTTCTTT.

This clone turned up a few times. The chain joins TRBV19 to TRBJ2-7, with TRBD1 identical over 9 bases. CDR3 size: 16 residues. Germline V gives CDR1 LNHDA, CDR2 SQIVND (reference sequence). V was clipped by 4 bases and J by 0 bases; unmatched bases: 7. CDR3 residues: CASSTTGTGSSYEQYF. Written as DNA, the CDR3 is TGTGCCAGTAGTACTACAGGGACAGGGAGCTCCTACGAGCAGTACTTC. The full variable domain, its missing parts supplied by reference TRBV19 and TRBJ2-7, is DGGITQSPKYLFRKEGQNVTLSCEQNLNHDAMYWYRQDPGQGLRLIYYSQIVNDFQKGDIAEGYSVSREKKESFPLTVTSAQKNPTAFYLCASSTTGTGSSYEQYFGPGTRLTVT.

J is TRBJ1-5 and V is TRBV6-6; TRBD1 agrees at 8 bases. This CDR3 region has 16 residues. Trimming at V came to 0 bases and at J to 3 bases, leaving 4 bases not matched to a gene. Looked up from germline, CDR1 is MNHNY and CDR2 is SVGAGI (reference sequence). The CDR3 sequence is CASSYSGTGPNQPQHF. The CDR3 coding sequence is TGTGCCAGCAGTTACTCCGGGACAGGTCCCAATCAGCCCCAGCATTTT.